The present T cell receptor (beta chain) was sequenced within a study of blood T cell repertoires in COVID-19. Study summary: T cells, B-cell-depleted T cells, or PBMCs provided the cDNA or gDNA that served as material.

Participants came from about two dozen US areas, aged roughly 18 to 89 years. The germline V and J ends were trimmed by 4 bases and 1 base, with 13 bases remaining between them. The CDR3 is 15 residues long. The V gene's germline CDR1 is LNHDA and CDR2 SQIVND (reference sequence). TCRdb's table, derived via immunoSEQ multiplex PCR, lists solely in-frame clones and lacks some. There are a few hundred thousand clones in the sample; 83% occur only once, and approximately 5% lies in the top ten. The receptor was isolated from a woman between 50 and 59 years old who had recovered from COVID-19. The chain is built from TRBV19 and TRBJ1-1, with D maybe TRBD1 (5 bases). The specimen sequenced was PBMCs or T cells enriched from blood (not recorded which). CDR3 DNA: TGTGCCAGTAGTAGGGTCAGGGATTCGAACACTGAAGCTTTCTTT. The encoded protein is CASSRVRDSNTEAFF. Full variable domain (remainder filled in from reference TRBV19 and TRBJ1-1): DGGITQSPKYLFRKEGQNVTLSCEQNLNHDAMYWYRQDPGQGLRLIYYSQIVNDFQKGDIAEGYSVSREKKESFPLTVTSAQKNPTAFYLCASSRVRDSNTEAFFGQGTRLTVV.